Below are 22 T cell receptor beta chains sequenced from a single sample in a study of T cells expressing NK-cell markers. One entry per CDR3 protein, without DNA, is what TCRdb gives after re-calling the 5' RACE reads. This listing includes about 450,000 distinct CDR3 sequences. Material: blood T cells: a sorted CD56 or NKG2C T cell subset, CD4+ or CD8+ T cells, or bulk PBMC T cells (not recorded which). The receptors come from a woman aged 18-70 years in good health.

The CDR3 loop reads CASSQELAGAVTGELFF. The chain uses TRBV4-3 and TRBJ2-2; the TCRdb call, TRBD2, lacks DNA for checking. This CDR3 is 17 amino acids long. Germline values: CDR1 LGHNA, CDR2 YSLEER.

The V and J genes are TRBV7-6 and TRBJ1-1. The germline CDR1 and CDR2 sequences are SGHVS and FNYEAQ. The CDR3 extends over 13 amino acids. The CDR3 here is CASSLARRDEAFF.

The chain couples TRBV2 to TRBJ2-3; TCRdb proposes TRBD1, but this gene call is untestable without DNA. Germline lookup yields CDR1 SNHLY and CDR2 FYNNEI. CDR3 length: 16 amino acids. CDR3 in amino acids: CASTAGHTTSTDTQYF.

The chain employs TRBV12-3 or TRBV12-4 and TRBJ1-5. This CDR3 has 12 residues. The CDR3 loop is CASSTDGSAQHF.

The CDR3 spells CSASPGGPSYEQYF. This chain connects TRBV20-1 to TRBJ2-7; as DNA is missing, the TRBD2 call by TCRdb cannot be tested. The CDR3 contains 14 residues. Germline CDR1 DFQATT, CDR2 SNEGSKA (reference sequence).

The chain couples TRBV30 to TRBJ2-3; TCRdb indicates TRBD2, and absent DNA this call remains unverified. The CDR3 has 12 amino acids. In germline, CDR1 is GTSNPN, CDR2 SVGIG (reference sequence). The chain's CDR3 is CAWTRRLDTQYF.

CDR3 sequence: CASSSEGGNTEAFF. The chain links TRBV13 to TRBJ1-1; TCRdb's D gene call, TRBD1, goes unchecked for lack of DNA. CDR3 length equals 14 residues. Per germline, CDR1 PRHDT and CDR2 FYEKMQ (reference sequence).

This chain links TRBV5-1 with TRBJ2-3; without DNA, the TCRdb call of TRBD2 cannot be checked. CDR3 length equals 13 residues. Germline CDR1 reads SGHRS; CDR2 reads YFSETQ. CDR3 loop: CASSLGGPGTQYF.

J is TRBJ2-2 and V is TRBV6-2 or TRBV6-3; without DNA, the TCRdb call of TRBD2 cannot be checked. Germline assignment: CDR1 MNHEY and CDR2 SVGEGT. This CDR3 spans 15 amino acids. CDR3 amino acids: CASSYGGVDTGELFF.

The rearrangement links TRBV25-1 to TRBJ2-7; TCRdb's D gene call, TRBD1, goes unchecked for lack of DNA. From germline, CDR1 is MGHDK and CDR2 SYGVNS. The CDR3 is 15 amino acids. The CDR3 region is CASSAGTSEIYEQYF.

The genes are TRBV12-3 or TRBV12-4 and TRBJ2-7; the TRBD2 assignment by TCRdb is unverifiable without DNA. The CDR3 is 15 amino acids. CDR3 sequence reads: CASTLGRALSHEQYF.

This chain connects TRBV6-1 to TRBJ2-2; TCRdb reports TRBD1, a call that lacks DNA to check it against. The CDR3 extends over 15 amino acids. Germline V gene lookup returns CDR1 MNHNS and CDR2 SASEGT. The CDR3 loop reads CASIPGGSNTGELFF.

V gene TRBV2 combines with J gene TRBJ2-2. Germline lookup yields CDR1 SNHLY and CDR2 FYNNEI. The CDR3 consists of 12 residues. The CDR3 sequence: CASKPNTGELFF.

The chain carries TRBV5-1 and TRBJ2-6. This CDR3 comprises 16 residues. Germline V lookup: CDR1 SGHRS, CDR2 YFSETQ. CDR3 protein: CASSLALNSGANVLTF.

The chain is built from TRBV5-4 and TRBJ2-1. The germline CDR1 and CDR2 sequences are SGHNT and YYREEE (reference sequence). The CDR3 length is 15 residues. CDR3 region: CASSLPRLSYNEQFF.

The rearrangement links TRBV20-1 to TRBJ2-1; TCRdb gives TRBD2 as the D gene, but with no DNA this cannot be confirmed. This CDR3 has 15 amino acids. The V gene's germline CDR1 is DFQATT and CDR2 SNEGSKA (reference sequence). CDR3 loop: CSARGQGPSYNEQFF.

The chain has TRBV6-2 or TRBV6-3 and TRBJ2-3. CDR1 and CDR2 (germline): MNHEY, SVGEGT. The CDR3 runs 13 residues. This CDR3 reads CASRTESTDTQYF.

J is TRBJ2-1 and V is TRBV20-1. Germline V gene sequence: CDR1 DFQATT, CDR2 SNEGSKA (reference sequence). The CDR3 spans 15 residues. The CDR3 is CSASDSGNSYNEQFF.

This sequence joins TRBV5-1 and TRBJ1-1; the D call of TRBD1 rests on TCRdb alone, since no DNA is present to check it. The V gene's germline CDR1 is SGHRS and CDR2 YFSETQ. This CDR3 comprises 16 residues. This CDR3 reads CASSTDRGSVDTEAFF.

This sequence joins TRBV9 and TRBJ1-1; TCRdb calls TRBD1, which cannot be checked without DNA. CDR1 and CDR2 from the germline V gene are SGDLS and YYNGEE. The CDR3 length is 16 residues. The chain's CDR3 is CASRVILRGIDTEAFF.

The rearrangement joins TRBV7-3 to TRBJ2-1; TCRdb outputs TRBD2, but without DNA this stays unchecked. CDR1 and CDR2 (germline): SGHTA, FQGTGA. This CDR3 has 15 amino acids. CDR3 loop: CASSSQLAGANEQFF.

The chain uses TRBV6-1 and TRBJ2-2; TCRdb gives TRBD1 as the D gene, but with no DNA this cannot be confirmed. The germline gives CDR1 MNHNS, CDR2 SASEGT. The CDR3 length is 15 residues. The CDR3 loop is CASRPPAGATGELFF.